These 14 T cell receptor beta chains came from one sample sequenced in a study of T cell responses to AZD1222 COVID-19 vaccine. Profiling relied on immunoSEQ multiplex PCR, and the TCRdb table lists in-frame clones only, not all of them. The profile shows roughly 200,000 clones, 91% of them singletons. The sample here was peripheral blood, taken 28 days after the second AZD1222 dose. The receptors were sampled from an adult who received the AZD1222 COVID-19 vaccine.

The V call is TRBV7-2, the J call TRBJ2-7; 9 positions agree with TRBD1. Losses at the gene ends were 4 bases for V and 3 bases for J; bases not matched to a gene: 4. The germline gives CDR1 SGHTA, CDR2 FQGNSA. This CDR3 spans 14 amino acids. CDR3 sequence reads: CASSSGTGYYEQYF. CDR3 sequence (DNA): TGTGCCAGCAGCTCGGGGACAGGGTACTACGAGCAGTACTTC.

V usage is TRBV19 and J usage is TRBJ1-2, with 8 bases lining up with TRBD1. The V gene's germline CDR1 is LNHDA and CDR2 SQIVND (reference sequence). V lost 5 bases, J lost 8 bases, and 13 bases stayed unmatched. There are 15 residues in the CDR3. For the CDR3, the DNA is TGTGCCAGTAGTGGGTCGGACAGGGTAGGAGGGGGCTACACCTTC. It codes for CASSGSDRVGGGYTF. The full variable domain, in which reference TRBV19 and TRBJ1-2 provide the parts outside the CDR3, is DGGITQSPKYLFRKEGQNVTLSCEQNLNHDAMYWYRQDPGQGLRLIYYSQIVNDFQKGDIAEGYSVSREKKESFPLTVTSAQKNPTAFYLCASSGSDRVGGGYTFGSGTRLTVV.

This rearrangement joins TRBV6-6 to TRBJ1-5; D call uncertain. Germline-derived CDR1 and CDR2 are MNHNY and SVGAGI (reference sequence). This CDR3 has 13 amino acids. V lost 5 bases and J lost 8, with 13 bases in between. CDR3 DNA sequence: TGTGCCAGCAGTGTAGTCTATACCGAGCCCCAGCATTTT. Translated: CASSVVYTEPQHF.

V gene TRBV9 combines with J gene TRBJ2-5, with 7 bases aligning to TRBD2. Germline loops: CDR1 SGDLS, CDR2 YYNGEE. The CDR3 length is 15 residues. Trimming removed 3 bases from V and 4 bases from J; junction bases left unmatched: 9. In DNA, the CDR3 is TGTGCCAGCAGCGCAATAGGCGGGGGACGAGAGACCCAGTACTTC. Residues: CASSAIGGGRETQYF. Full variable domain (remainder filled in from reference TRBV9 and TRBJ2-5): DSGVTQTPKHLITATGQRVTLRCSPRSGDLSVYWYQQSLDQGLQFLIQYYNGEERAKGNILERFSAQQFPDLHSELNLSSLELGDSALYFCASSAIGGGRETQYFGPGTRLLVL.

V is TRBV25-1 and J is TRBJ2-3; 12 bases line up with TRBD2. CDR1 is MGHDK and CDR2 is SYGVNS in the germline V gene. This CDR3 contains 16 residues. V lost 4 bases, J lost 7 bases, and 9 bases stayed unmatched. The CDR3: CASSAGLAGPTHTQYF. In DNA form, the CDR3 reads TGTGCCAGCAGTGCGGGACTAGCGGGTCCTACGCATACGCAGTATTTT.

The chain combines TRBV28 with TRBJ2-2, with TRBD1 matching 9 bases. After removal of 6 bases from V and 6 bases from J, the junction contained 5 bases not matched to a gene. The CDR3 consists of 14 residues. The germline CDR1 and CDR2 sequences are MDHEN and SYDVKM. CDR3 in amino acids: CASRGQGSSGELFF. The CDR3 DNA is TGTGCCAGCAGGGGACAGGGTAGTTCCGGGGAGCTGTTTTTT.

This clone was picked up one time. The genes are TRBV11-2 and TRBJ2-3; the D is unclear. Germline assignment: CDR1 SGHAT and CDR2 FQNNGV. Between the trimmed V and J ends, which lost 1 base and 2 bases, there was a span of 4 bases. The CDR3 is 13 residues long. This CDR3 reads CASSLALTDTQYF. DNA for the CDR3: TGTGCCAGCAGCTTAGCTCTCACAGATACGCAGTATTTT.

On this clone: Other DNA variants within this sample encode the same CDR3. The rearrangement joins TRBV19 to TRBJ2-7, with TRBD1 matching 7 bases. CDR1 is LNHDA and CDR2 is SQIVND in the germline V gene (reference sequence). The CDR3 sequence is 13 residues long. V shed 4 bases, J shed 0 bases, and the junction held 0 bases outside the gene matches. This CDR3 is CASSTGGSYEQYF. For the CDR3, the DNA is TGTGCCAGTAGTACAGGGGGCTCCTACGAGCAGTACTTC.

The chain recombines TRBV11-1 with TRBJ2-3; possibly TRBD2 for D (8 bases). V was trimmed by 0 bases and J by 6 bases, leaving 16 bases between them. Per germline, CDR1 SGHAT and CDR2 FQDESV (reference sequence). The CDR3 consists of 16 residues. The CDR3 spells CASSLASGLGGDTQYF. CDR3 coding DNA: TGTGCCAGCAGCTTAGCGTCGGGACTAGGGGGCGATACGCAGTATTTT. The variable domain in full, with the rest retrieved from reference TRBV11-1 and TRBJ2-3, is EAEVAQSPRYKITEKSQAVAFWCDPISGHATLYWYRQILGQGPELLVQFQDESVVDDSQLPKDRFSAERLKGVDSTLKIQPAELGDSAMYLCASSLASGLGGDTQYFGPGTRLTVL.

CDR3 coding DNA: TGTGCCAGCAGCTTTCCAGAAAACAATGAGCAGTTCTTC. Translation gives CASSFPENNEQFF. J is TRBJ2-1 and V is TRBV5-5; D gene unclear. The germline V gene has CDR1 SGHKS and CDR2 YYEKEE (reference sequence). V lost 2 bases and J 5 bases, leaving 8 bases between the germline ends. The CDR3 sequence is 13 residues long.

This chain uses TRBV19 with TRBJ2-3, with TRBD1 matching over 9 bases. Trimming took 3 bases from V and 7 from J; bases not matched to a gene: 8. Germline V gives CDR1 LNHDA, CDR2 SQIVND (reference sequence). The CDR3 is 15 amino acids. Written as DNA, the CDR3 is TGTGCCAGTAGTATCGGGACAGGGCTCTCGCATACGCAGTATTTT. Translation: CASSIGTGLSHTQYF.

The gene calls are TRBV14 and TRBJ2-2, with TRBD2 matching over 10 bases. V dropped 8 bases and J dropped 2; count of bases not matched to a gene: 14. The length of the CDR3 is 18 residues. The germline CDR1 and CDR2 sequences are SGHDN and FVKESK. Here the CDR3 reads CASSLTGRTSGNTGELFF. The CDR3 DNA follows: TGTGCCAGCTCCCTCACGGGTAGGACTAGCGGAAACACCGGGGAGCTGTTTTTT.

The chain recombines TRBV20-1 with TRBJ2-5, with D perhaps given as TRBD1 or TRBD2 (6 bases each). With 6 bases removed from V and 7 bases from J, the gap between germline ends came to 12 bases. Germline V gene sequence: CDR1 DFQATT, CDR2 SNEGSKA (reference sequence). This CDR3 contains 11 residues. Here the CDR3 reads CSAKKGGTQYF. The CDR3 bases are TGCAGTGCCAAGAAGGGGGGGACCCAGTACTTC.

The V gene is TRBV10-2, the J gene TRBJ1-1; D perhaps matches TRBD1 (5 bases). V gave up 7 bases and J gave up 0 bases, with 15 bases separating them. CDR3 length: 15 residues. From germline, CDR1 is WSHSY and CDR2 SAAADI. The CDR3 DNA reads TGCGCCAGCAAGGGGACGGGGAAGATGAACACTGAAGCTTTCTTT. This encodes CASKGTGKMNTEAFF.